This TCR beta chain was recovered during a study of cytomegalovirus exposure and HLA in healthy donors. Assay: immunoSEQ multiplex PCR; the TCRdb copy retains only in-frame clones and omits some. The repertoire has some 140,000 clones, approximately 84% of them found once; the top ten carry 1.4% to 1.5%. Trimming cost V 7 bases and J 4 bases; bases outside gene matches: 10. In germline, CDR1 is SNHLY, CDR2 FYNNEI. The CDR3 runs to 14 residues. This clone was observed a handful of times. Its antigen is currently unknown. The study, taken as a whole, reports: The study recorded 160 or so TCR beta chains that were cytomegalovirus-associated.

Sequencing input: PBMCs. The chain couples TRBV2 to TRBJ2-7, with 7 positions matching TRBD1. This clonotype originated in a woman in her twenties or thirties in good health and CMV-seronegative. The chain's CDR3 is CASTADRQSYEQYF. The DNA for the CDR3 is TGTGCCAGCACTGCGGACAGGCAGTCTTACGAGCAGTACTTC.